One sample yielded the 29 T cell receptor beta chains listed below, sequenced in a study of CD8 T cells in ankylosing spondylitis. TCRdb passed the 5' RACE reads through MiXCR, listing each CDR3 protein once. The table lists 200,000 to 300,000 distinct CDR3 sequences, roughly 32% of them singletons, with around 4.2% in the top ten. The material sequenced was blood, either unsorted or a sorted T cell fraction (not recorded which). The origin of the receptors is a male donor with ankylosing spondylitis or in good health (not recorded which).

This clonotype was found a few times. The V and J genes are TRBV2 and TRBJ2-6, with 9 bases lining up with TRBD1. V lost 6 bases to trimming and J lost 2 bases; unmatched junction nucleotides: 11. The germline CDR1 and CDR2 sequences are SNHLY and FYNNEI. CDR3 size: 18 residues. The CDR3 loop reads CASRDPGTGWTGANVLTF. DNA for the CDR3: TGTGCCAGCAGAGACCCCGGGACAGGGTGGACTGGGGCCAACGTCCTGACTTTC.

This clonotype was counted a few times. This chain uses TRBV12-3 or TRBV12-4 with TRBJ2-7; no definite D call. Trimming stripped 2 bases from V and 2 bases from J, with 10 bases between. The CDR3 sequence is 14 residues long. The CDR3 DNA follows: TGTGCCAGCAGTTTAAGGCAGATAGCCTACGAGCAGTACTTC. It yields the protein CASSLRQIAYEQYF.

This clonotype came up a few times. For the CDR3, the DNA is TGTGCCAGCAGCTTATGGAAGGGACACACCGGGGAGCTGTTTTTT. Protein: CASSLWKGHTGELFF. The V gene is TRBV7-9, the J gene TRBJ2-2; D tentatively fits TRBD1 or TRBD2 (5 bases each). CDR3 length: 15 amino acids. Trimming removed 2 bases from V and 3 bases from J, with 10 bases in between. Germline V CDR1 and CDR2: SEHNR, FQNEAQ (reference sequence). The full variable domain, in which reference TRBV7-9 and TRBJ2-2 provide the parts outside the CDR3, is DTGVSQNPRHKITKRGQNVTFRCDPISEHNRLYWYRQTLGQGPEFLTYFQNEAQLEKSRLLSDRFSAERPKGSFSTLEIQRTEQGDSAMYLCASSLWKGHTGELFFGEGSRLTVL.

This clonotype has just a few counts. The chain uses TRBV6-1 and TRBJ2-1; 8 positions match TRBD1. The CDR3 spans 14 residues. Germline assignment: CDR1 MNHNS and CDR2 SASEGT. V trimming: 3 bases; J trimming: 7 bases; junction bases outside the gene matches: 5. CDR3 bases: TGTGCCAGCAGTGAGTTCAGGGGGCGTAATGAGCAGTTCTTC. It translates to CASSEFRGRNEQFF.

For the CDR3, the DNA is TGTGCCAGCAGCCAAGGGTTTCAGGGAATGGGCACAGATACGCAGTATTTT. It yields the protein CASSQGFQGMGTDTQYF. The chain carries TRBV4-2 and TRBJ2-3, with a weak D call TRBD1 (5 bases). The V and J ends lost 1 base and 1 base respectively, with 15 bases between them. Germline V lookup: CDR1 LGHNA, CDR2 YNFKEQ. The CDR3 spans 17 residues.

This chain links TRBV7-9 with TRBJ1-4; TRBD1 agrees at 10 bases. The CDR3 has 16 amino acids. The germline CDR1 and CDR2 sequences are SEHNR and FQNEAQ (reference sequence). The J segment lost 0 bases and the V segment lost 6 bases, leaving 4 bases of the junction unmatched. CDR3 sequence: CASRSGQGATNEKLFF. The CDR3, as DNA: TGTGCCAGCAGATCAGGACAGGGGGCAACTAATGAAAAACTGTTTTTT.

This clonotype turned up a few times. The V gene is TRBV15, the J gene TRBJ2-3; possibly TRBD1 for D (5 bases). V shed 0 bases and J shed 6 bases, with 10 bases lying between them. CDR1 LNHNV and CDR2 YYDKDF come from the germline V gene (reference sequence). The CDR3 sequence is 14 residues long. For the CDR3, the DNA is TGTGCCACCAGCAGAGATCTTGGGGCCGATACGCAGTATTTT. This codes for CATSRDLGADTQYF.

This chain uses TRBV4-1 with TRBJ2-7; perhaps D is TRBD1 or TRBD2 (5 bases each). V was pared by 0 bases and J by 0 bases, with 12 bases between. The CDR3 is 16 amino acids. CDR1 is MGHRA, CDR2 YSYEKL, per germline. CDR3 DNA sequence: TGCGCCAGCAGCCAAGAATTGTCGGGGCTCTCCTACGAGCAGTACTTC. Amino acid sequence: CASSQELSGLSYEQYF.

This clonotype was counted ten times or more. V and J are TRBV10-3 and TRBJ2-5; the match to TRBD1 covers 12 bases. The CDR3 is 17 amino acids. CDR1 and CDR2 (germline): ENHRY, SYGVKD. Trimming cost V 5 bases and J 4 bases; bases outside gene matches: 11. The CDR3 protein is CAISLGLGQGAVETQYF. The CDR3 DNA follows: TGTGCCATCAGTCTAGGCCTGGGACAGGGGGCGGTAGAGACCCAGTACTTC.

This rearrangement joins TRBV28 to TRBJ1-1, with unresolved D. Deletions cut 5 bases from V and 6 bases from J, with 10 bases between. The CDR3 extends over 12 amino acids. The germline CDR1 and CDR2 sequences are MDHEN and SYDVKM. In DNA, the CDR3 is TGTGCCAGCAGTGAGACTTATCCTGAAGCTTTCTTT. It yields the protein CASSETYPEAFF.

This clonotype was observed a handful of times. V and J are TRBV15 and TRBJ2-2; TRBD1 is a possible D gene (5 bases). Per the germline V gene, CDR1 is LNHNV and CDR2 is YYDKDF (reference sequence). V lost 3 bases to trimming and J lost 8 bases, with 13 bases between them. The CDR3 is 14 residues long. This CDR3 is CATSSRGAGGELFF. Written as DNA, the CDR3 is TGTGCCACCAGCAGCCGTGGGGCTGGAGGGGAGCTGTTTTTT.

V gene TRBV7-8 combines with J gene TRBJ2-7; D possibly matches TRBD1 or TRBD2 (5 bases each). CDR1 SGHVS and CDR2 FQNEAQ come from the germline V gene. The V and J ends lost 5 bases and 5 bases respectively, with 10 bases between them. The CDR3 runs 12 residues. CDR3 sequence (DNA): TGTGCCAGCAGCCGAGGGGTACACGAGCAGTACTTC. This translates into CASSRGVHEQYF.

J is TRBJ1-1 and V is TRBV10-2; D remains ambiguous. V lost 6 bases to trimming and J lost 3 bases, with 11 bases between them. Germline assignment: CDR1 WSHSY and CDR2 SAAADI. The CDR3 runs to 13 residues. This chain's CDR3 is CASSADAYTEAFF. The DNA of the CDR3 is TGCGCCAGCAGCGCAGACGCCTACACTGAAGCTTTCTTT.

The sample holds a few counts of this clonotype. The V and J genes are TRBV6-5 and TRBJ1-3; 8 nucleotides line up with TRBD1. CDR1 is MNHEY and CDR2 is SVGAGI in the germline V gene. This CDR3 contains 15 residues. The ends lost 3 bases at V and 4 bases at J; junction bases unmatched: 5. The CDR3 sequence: CASSYSTGEGNTIYF. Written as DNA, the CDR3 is TGTGCCAGCAGTTATTCGACAGGGGAAGGAAACACCATATATTTT.

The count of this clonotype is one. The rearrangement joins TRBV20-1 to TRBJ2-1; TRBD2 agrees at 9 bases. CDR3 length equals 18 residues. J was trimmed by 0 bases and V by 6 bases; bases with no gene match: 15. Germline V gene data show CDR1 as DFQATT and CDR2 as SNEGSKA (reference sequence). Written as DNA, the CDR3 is TGCAGTGCGCCTGATGCGGGGGGGCGACTAAGCTCCTACAATGAGCAGTTCTTC. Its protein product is CSAPDAGGRLSSYNEQFF.

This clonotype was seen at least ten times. The CDR3 sequence: CSVEARDRGWDEQFF. Here the CDR3 DNA reads TGCAGCGTTGAAGCCCGGGACAGGGGTTGGGATGAGCAGTTCTTC. The chain recombines TRBV29-1 with TRBJ2-1; 10 bases are shared with TRBD1. The CDR3 runs to 15 residues. Germline V CDR1 and CDR2: SQVTM, ANQGSEA. V dropped 1 base and J dropped 8; count of bases not matched to a gene: 8.

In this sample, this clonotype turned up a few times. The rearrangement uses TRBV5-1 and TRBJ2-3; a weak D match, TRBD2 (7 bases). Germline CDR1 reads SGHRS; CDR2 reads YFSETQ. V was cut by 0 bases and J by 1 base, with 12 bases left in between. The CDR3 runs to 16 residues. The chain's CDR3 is CASSLAGGQGTDTQYF. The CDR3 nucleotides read TGCGCCAGCAGCTTGGCGGGGGGCCAAGGCACAGATACGCAGTATTTT.

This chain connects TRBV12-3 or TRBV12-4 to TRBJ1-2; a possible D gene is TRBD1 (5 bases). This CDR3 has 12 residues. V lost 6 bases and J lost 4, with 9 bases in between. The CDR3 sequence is CASRIDSYGYTF. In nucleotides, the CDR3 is TGTGCCAGCAGGATAGACAGCTATGGCTACACCTTC.

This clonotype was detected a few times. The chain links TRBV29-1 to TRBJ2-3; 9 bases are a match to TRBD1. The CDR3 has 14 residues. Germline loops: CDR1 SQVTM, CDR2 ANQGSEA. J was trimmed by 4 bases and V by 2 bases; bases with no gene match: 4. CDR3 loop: CSVEQNRGPDTQYF. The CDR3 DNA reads TGCAGCGTTGAACAAAACAGGGGGCCAGATACGCAGTATTTT.

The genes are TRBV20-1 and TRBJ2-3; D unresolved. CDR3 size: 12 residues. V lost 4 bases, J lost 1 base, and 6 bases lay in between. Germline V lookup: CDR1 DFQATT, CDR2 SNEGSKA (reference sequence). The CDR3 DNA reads TGCAGTGCTACAGAGGGCACAGATACGCAGTATTTT. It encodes CSATEGTDTQYF.

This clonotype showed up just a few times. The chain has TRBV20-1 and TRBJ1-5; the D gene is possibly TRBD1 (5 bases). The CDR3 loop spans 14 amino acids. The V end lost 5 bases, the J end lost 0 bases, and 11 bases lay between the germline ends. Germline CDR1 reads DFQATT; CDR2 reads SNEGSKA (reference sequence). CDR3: CSASPGNSNQPQHF. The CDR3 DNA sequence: TGCAGTGCTTCCCCAGGGAATAGCAATCAGCCCCAGCATTTT.

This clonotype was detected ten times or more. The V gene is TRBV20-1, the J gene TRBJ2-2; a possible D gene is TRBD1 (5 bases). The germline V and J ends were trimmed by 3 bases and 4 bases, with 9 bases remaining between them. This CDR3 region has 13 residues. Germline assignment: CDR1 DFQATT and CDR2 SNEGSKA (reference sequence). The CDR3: CSARGQGTGELFF. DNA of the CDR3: TGCAGTGCTAGGGGGCAAGGCACCGGGGAGCTGTTTTTT.

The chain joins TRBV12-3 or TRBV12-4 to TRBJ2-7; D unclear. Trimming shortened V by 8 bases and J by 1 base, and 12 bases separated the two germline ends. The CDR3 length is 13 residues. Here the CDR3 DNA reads TGTGCCAGCTTGCGACTGGGGTCCTACGAGCAGTACTTC. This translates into CASLRLGSYEQYF.

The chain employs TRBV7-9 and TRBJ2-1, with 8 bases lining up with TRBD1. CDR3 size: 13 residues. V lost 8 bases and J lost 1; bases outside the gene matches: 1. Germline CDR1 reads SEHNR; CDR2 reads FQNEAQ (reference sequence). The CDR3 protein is CASRTGSYNEQFF. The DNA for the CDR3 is TGTGCCAGCCGGACAGGGTCCTACAATGAGCAGTTCTTC.

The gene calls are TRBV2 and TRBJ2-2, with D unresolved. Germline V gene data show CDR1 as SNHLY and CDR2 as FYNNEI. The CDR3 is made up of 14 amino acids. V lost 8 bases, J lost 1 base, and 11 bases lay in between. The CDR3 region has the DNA TGTGCCAGCCATGGCGATAGGAACACCGGGGAGCTGTTTTTT. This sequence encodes CASHGDRNTGELFF.

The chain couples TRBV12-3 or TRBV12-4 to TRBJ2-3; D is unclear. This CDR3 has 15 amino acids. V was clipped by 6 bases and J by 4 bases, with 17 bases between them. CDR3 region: CASSPDGLSPDTQYF. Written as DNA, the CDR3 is TGTGCCAGCAGCCCGGACGGGCTAAGTCCAGATACGCAGTATTTT.

The CDR3 DNA reads TGTGCCAGCAGGTCACTAGCGGGTGTACCGACCCAGTACTTC. It translates to CASRSLAGVPTQYF. V is TRBV12-3 or TRBV12-4 and J is TRBJ2-5; TRBD2 matches 9 bases. Trimming cost V 6 bases and J 7 bases; bases outside gene matches: 9. The CDR3 is 14 amino acids.

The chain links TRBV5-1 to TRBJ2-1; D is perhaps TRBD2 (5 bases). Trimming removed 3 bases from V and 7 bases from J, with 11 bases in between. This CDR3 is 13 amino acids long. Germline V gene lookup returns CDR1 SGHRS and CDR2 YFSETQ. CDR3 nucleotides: TGCGCCAGCAGCTCCCCGGACTGGAATGAGCAGTTCTTC. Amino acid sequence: CASSSPDWNEQFF.

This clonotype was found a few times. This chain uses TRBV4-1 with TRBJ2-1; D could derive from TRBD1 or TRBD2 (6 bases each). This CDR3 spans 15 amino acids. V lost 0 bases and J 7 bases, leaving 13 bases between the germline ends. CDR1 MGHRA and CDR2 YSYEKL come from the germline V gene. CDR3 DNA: TGCGCCAGCAGCCAAGATTGGGGGGCCCTAAATGAGCAGTTCTTC. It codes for CASSQDWGALNEQFF.